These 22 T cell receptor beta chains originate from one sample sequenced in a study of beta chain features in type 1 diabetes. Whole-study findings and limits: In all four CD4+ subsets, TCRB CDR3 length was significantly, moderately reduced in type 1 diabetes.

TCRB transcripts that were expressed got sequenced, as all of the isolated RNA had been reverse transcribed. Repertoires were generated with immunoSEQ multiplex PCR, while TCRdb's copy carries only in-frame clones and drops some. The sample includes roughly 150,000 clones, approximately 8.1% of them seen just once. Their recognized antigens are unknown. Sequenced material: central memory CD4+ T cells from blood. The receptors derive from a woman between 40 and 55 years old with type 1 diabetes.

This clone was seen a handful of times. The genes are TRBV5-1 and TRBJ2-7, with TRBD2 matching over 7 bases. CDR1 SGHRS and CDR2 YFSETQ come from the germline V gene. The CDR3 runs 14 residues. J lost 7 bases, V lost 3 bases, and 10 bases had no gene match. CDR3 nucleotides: TGCGCCAGCAGCTGGGGGGGAGGGGTTGGAGAGCAGTACTTC. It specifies CASSWGGGVGEQYF.

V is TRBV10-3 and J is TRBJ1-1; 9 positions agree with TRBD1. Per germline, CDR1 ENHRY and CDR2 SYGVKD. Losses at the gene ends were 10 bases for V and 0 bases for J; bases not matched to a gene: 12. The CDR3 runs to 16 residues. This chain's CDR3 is CAKRVGQGSMNTEAFF. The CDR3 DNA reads TGTGCCAAGAGAGTTGGACAGGGGAGTATGAACACTGAAGCTTTCTTT.

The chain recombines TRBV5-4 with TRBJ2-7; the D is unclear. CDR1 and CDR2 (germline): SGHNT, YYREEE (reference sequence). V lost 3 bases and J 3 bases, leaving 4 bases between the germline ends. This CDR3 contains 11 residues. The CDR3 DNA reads TGTGCCAGCAGCTCGTACTACGAGCAGTACTTC. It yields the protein CASSSYYEQYF.

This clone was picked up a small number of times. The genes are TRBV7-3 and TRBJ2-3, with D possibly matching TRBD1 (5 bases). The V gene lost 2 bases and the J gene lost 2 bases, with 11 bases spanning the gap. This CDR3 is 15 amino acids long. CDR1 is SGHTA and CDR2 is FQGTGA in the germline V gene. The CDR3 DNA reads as TGTGCCAGCAGCTTAGGGGCGGATTACACAGATACGCAGTATTTT. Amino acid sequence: CASSLGADYTDTQYF.

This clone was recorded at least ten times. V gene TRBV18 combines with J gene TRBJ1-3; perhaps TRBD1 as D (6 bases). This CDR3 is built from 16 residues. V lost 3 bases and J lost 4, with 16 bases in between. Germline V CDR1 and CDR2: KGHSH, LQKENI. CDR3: CASSPEAGATGNTIYF. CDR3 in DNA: TGTGCCAGCTCACCGGAGGCGGGGGCGACGGGAAACACCATATATTTT.

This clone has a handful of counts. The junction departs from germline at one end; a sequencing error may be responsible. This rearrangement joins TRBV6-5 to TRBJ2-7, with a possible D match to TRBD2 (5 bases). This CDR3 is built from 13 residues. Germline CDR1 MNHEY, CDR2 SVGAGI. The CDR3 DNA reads TGTGCCAGCAGTTCATCCCCCGACCGGAGGCCCCACTTC. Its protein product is CASSSSPDRRPHF.

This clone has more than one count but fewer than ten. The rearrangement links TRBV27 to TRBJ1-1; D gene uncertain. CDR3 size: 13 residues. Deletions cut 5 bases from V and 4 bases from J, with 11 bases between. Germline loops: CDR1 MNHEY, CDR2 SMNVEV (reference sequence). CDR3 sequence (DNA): TGTGCCAGCAGTCGGGTTGGTAGCACTGAAGCTTTCTTT. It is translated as CASSRVGSTEAFF.

The CDR3 DNA follows: TGTGCCAGCAGCTTCCAGGGGAACACTGAAGCTTTCTTT. Its protein product is CASSFQGNTEAFF. The chain links TRBV7-2 to TRBJ1-1, with D perhaps matching TRBD1 (5 bases). This CDR3 contains 13 residues. Germline V gene sequence: CDR1 SGHTA, CDR2 FQGNSA. The V end lost 3 bases, the J end lost 1 base, and 6 bases lay between the germline ends. Full variable domain (remainder filled in from reference TRBV7-2 and TRBJ1-1): GAGVSQSPSNKVTEKGKDVELRCDPISGHTALYWYRQSLGQGLEFLIYFQGNSAPDKSGLPSDRFSAERTGGSVSTLTIQRTQQEDSAVYLCASSFQGNTEAFFGQGTRLTVV.

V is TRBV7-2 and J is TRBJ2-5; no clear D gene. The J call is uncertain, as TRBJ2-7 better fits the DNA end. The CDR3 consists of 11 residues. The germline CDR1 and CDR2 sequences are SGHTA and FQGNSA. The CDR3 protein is CASSPNVEQYF. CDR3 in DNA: TGTGCCAGCAGCCCAAACGTCGAGCAGTACTTC.

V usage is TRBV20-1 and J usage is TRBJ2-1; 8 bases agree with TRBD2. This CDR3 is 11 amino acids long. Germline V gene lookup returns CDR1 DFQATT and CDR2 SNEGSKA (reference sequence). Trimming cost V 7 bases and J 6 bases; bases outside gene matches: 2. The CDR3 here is CSVTSVNEQFF. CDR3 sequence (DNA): TGCAGTGTGACTAGCGTCAATGAGCAGTTCTTC.

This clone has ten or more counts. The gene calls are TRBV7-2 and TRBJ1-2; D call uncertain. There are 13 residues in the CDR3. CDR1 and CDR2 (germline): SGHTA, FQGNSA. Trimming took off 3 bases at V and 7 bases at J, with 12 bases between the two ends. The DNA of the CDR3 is TGTGCCAGCAGCTTTGAGGCCCGGGGTGGCTACACCTTC. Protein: CASSFEARGGYTF.

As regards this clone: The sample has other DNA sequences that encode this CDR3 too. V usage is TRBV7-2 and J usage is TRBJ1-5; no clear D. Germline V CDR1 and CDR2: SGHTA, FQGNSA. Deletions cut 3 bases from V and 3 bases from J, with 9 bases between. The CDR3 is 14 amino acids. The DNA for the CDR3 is TGTGCCAGCAGCTTCGGGGTCCCCAATCAGCCCCAGCATTTT. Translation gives CASSFGVPNQPQHF.

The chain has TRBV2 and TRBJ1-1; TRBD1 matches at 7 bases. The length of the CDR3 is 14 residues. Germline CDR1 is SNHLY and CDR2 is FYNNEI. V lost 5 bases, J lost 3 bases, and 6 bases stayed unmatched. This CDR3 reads CASSQQGLDTEAFF. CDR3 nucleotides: TGTGCCAGCAGTCAACAGGGGTTAGACACTGAAGCTTTCTTT.

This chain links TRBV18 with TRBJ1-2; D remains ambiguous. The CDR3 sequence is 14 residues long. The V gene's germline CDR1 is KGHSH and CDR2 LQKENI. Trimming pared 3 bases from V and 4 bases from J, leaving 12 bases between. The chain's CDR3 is CASSPPGTLYGYTF. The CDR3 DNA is TGTGCCAGCTCACCTCCGGGAACCCTCTATGGCTACACCTTC.

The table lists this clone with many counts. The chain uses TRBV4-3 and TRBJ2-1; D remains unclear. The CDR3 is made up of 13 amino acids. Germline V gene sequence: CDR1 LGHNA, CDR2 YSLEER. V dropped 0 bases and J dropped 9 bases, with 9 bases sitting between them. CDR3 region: CASSQEDWSEQFF. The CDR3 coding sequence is TGCGCCAGCAGCCAAGAAGATTGGAGTGAGCAGTTCTTC.

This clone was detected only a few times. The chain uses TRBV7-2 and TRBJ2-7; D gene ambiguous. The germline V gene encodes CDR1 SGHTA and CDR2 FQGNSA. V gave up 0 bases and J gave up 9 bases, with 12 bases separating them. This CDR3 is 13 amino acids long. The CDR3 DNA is TGTGCCAGCAGCTTAGCCTGGGCCGACGGGCAGTACTTC. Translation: CASSLAWADGQYF.

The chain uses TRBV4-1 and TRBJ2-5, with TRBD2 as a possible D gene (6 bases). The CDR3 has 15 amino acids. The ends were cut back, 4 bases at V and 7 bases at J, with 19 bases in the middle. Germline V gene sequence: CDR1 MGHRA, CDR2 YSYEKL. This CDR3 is CASSLPEAGSGTQYF. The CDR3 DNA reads TGCGCCAGCAGCCTCCCGGAAGCGGGTAGCGGGACCCAGTACTTC.

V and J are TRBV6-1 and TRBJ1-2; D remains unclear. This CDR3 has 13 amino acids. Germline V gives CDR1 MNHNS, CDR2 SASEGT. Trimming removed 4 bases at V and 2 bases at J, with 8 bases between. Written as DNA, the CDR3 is TGTGCCAGCAGTGCCGAGTTCAACTATGGCTACACCTTC. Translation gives CASSAEFNYGYTF.

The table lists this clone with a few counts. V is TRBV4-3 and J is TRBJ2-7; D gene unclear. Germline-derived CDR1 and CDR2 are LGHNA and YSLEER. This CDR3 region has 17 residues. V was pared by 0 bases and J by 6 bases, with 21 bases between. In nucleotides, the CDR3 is TGCGCCAGCAGCCAAGATCCCCCTAATTTTAGTTTCGGCGAGCAGTACTTC. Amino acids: CASSQDPPNFSFGEQYF.

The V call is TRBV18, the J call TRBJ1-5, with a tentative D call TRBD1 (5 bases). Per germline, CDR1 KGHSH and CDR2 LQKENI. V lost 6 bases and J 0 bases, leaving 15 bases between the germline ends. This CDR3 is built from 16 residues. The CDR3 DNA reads TGTGCCAGCTCTCTTAACGCCAGGGATAGCAATCAGCCCCAGCATTTT. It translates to CASSLNARDSNQPQHF. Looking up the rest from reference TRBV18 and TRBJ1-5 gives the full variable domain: NAGVMQNPRHLVRRRGQEARLRCSPMKGHSHVYWYRQLPEEGLKFMVYLQKENIIDESGMPKERFSAEFPKEGPSILRIQQVVRGDSAAYFCASSLNARDSNQPQHFGDGTRLSIL.

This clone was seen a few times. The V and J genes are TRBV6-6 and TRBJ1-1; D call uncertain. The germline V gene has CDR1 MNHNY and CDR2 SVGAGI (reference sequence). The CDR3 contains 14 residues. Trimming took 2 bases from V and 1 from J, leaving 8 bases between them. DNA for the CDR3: TGTGCCAGCAGTTACGGGCGGGAGAACACTGAAGCTTTCTTT. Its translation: CASSYGRENTEAFF.

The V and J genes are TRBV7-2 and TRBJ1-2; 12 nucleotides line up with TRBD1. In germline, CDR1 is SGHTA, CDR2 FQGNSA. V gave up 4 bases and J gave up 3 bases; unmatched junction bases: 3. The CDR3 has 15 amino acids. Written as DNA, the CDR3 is TGTGCCAGCAGCTCGCGGGACAGGGGGCACTATGGCTACACCTTC. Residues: CASSSRDRGHYGYTF. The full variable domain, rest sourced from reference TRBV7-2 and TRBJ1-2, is GAGVSQSPSNKVTEKGKDVELRCDPISGHTALYWYRQSLGQGLEFLIYFQGNSAPDKSGLPSDRFSAERTGGSVSTLTIQRTQQEDSAVYLCASSSRDRGHYGYTFGSGTRLTVV.